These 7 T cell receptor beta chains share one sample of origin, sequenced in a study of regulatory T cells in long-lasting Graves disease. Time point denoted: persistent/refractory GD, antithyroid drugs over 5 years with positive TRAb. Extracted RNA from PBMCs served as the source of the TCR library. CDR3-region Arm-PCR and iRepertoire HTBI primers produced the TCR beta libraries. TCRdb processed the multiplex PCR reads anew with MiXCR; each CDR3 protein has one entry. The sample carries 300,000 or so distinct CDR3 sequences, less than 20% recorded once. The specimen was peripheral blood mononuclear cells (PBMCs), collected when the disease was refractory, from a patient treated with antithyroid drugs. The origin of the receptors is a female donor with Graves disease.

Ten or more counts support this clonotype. The CDR3 here is CASSLRTGLSNQPQHF. The CDR3 DNA sequence: TGTGCCAGCAGCTTAAGAACAGGGTTAAGCAATCAGCCCCAGCATTTT. V gene TRBV7-8 combines with J gene TRBJ1-5; a weak D match, TRBD1 (6 bases). The CDR3 runs to 16 residues. Trimming removed 2 bases from V and 1 base from J, with 12 bases in between. Germline CDR1 SGHVS, CDR2 FQNEAQ.

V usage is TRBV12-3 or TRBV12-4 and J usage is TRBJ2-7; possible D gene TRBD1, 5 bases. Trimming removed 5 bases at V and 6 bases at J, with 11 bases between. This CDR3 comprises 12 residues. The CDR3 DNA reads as TGTGCCAGCAGTCTGACAGAGCTCGAGCAGTACTTC. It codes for CASSLTELEQYF.

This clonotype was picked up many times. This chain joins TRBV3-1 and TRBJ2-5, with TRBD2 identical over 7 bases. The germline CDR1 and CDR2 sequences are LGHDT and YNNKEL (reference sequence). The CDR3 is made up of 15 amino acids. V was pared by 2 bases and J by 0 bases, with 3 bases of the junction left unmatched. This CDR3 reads CASSQSRGYQETQYF. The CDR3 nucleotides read TGTGCCAGCAGCCAATCGCGGGGGTACCAAGAGACCCAGTACTTC.

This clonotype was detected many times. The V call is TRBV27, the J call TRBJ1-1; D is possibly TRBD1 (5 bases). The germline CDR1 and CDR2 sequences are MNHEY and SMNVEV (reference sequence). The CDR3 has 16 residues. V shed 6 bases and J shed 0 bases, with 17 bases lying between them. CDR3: CASRPRRGTLNTEAFF. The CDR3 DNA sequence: TGTGCCAGCAGGCCCCGGCGGGGGACTCTGAACACTGAAGCTTTCTTT.

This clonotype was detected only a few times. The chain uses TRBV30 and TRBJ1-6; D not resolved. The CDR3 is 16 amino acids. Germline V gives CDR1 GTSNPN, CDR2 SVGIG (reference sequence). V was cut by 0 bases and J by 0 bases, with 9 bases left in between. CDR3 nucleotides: TGTGCCTGGAGTGTATATGGGAGCTCCTATAATTCACCCCTCCACTTT. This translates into CAWSVYGSSYNSPLHF.

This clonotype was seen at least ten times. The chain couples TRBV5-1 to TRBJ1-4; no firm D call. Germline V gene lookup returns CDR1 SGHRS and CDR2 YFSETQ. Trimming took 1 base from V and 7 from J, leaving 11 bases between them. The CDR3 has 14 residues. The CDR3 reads CASSLLAGGEKLFF. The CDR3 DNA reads TGCGCCAGCAGCTTGTTGGCAGGCGGTGAAAAACTGTTTTTT. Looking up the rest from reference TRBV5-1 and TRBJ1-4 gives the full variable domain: KAGVTQTPRYLIKTRGQQVTLSCSPISGHRSVSWYQQTPGQGLQFLFEYFSETQRNKGNFPGRFSGRQFSNSRSEMNVSTLELGDSALYLCASSLLAGGEKLFFGSGTQLSVL.

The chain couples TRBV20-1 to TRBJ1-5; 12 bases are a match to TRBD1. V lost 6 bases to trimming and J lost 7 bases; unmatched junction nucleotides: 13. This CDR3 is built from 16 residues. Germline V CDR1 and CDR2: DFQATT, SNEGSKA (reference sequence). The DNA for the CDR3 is TGCAGTGCCACACCAGAAGGGACAGGGGGCGACCAGCCCCAGCATTTT. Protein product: CSATPEGTGGDQPQHF.